Listed below are T cell receptor beta chains from one sample, sequenced in a study of T cells in Graves' hyperthyroidism and ophthalmopathy. TCRdb analysed the multiplex PCR reads with MiXCR anew, one entry per CDR3 protein. The sample includes about 400,000 distinct CDR3 sequences, about an eighth of them seen just once. The sequenced material came from blood. The receptors derive from a man between 50 and 59 years old with Graves' ophthalmopathy. Each CDR3 is given with its conserved first and last residue. The order of the fields is D gene, CDR3 length, V gene, clone size, J gene, CDR3 protein, CDR3 DNA. D genes are given only for firm matches. Size is stated for part of the rows, as once, few or many counts, or as a class when the clone is expanded.

>NA|13|TRBV7-2|few|TRBJ2-5
CASSSQSQETQYF
TGTGCCAGCAGCTCCCAGTCCCAAGAGACCCAGTACTTC
>TRBD1|16|TRBV10-2|NA|TRBJ2-2
CASSALQGADTGELFF
TGCGCCAGCAGTGCGCTCCAGGGGGCCGACACCGGGGAGCTGTTTTTT
>NA|16|TRBV6-1|many|TRBJ2-7
CASSYLPGTVSYEQYF
TGTGCCAGCAGCTACTTACCCGGGACTGTCTCCTACGAGCAGTACTTC
>NA|13|TRBV4-1|many|TRBJ2-1
CASSLTGSDEQFF
TGCGCCAGCAGCCTCACGGGATCGGATGAGCAGTTCTTC
>NA|14|TRBV20-1|NA|TRBJ2-5
CSARTPGGLETQYF
TGCAGTGCTAGGACCCCCGGGGGGCTAGAGACCCAGTACTTC
>NA|15|TRBV20-1|many|TRBJ1-2
CSARARLGGGGGYTF
TGCAGTGCTAGAGCCCGGCTCGGGGGCGGTGGGGGCTACACCTTC
>TRBD1|14|TRBV11-2|NA|TRBJ2-5
CASSPTGGLETQYF
TGTGCCAGCAGTCCAACAGGGGGCTTAGAGACCCAGTACTTC
>NA|13|TRBV27|NA|TRBJ2-3
CASRPLQTDTQYF
TGTGCCAGCAGACCATTACAGACAGATACGCAGTATTTT
>NA|14|TRBV18|many|TRBJ1-5
CASSPMSVEQPQHF
TGTGCCAGCTCACCAATGTCGGTAGAGCAGCCCCAGCATTTT
>NA|15|TRBV4-2|NA|TRBJ1-2
CASSQGLERGYGYTF
TGTGCCAGCAGCCAAGGTTTGGAACGGGGCTATGGCTACACCTTC
>TRBD2|16|TRBV7-8|many|TRBJ2-1
CASSSGTLAGVNEQFF
TGTGCCAGCAGCTCTGGGACCCTAGCGGGAGTCAATGAGCAGTTCTTC
>NA|17|TRBV11-2|many|TRBJ1-1
CASSARTVLPRGTEAFF
TGTGCCAGCAGCGCAAGGACAGTTTTGCCGAGGGGGACTGAAGCTTTCTTT
>TRBD2|16|TRBV7-3|many|TRBJ2-3
CASSQSGGISTDTQYF
TGTGCCAGCAGCCAGAGCGGGGGTATTAGCACAGATACGCAGTATTTT
>NA|14|TRBV28|NA|TRBJ2-3
CASGLRGATDTQYF
TGTGCCAGCGGGTTAAGGGGCGCGACAGATACGCAGTATTTT
>NA|14|TRBV11-2|many|TRBJ2-7
CASSFRDRPSKQYF
TGTGCCAGCAGCTTTCGGGACCGCCCTTCCAAGCAGTACTTC
>TRBD1|18|TRBV27|few|TRBJ2-1
CASSLTGRLAASYNEQFF
TGTGCCAGCAGTTTGACAGGGCGCCTAGCCGCATCCTACAATGAGCAGTTCTTC
>NA|15|TRBV11-1|many|TRBJ2-2
CASSPGQGYSGELFF
TGTGCCAGCAGCCCTGGGCAGGGGTATTCTGGGGAGCTGTTTTTT
>NA|12|TRBV29-1|many|TRBJ2-3
CSVEDGSDTQYF
TGCAGCGTTGAAGACGGGTCAGATACGCAGTATTTT
>NA|15|TRBV11-3|many|TRBJ2-1
CASSLIRSSYNEQFF
TGTGCCAGCAGCTTAATCAGAAGCTCCTACAATGAGCAGTTCTTC
>NA|14|TRBV19|NA|TRBJ2-3
CASAIGGHTDTQYF
TGTGCCAGTGCTATAGGCGGACACACAGATACGCAGTATTTT
>NA|13|TRBV29-1|many|TRBJ2-3
CSVRPDLGDTQYF
TGCAGCGTCAGACCCGACCTGGGAGATACGCAGTATTTT
>NA|13|TRBV30|many|TRBJ2-2
CAWSKRWTGELFF
TGTGCCTGGTCGAAAAGGTGGACCGGGGAGCTGTTTTTT
>NA|16|TRBV27|few|TRBJ2-1
CASSYQSTGLYNEQFF
TGTGCCAGCAGCTACCAGTCTACAGGGCTCTACAATGAGCAGTTCTTC
>NA|16|TRBV3-1|many|TRBJ1-1
CASSPPGEGMNTEAFF
TGTGCCAGCAGCCCCCCGGGGGAGGGGATGAACACTGAAGCTTTCTTT
>NA|14|TRBV6-2/TRBV6-3|many|TRBJ2-1
CASSYSQTRTEQFF
TGTGCCAGCAGTTACAGCCAAACTAGAACTGAGCAGTTCTTC
>TRBD1|14|TRBV7-9|NA|TRBJ1-2
CASSPDRDDYGYTF
TGTGCCAGCAGCCCGGACAGGGACGACTATGGCTACACCTTC
>TRBD2|14|TRBV10-3|NA|TRBJ2-1
CAISGGGTLNEQFF
TGTGCCATCAGTGGCGGGGGGACCCTTAATGAGCAGTTCTTC
>NA|13|TRBV20-1|many|TRBJ2-7
CSAGFLASYEQYF
TGCAGTGCTGGTTTTCTAGCATCCTACGAGCAGTACTTC
>NA|14|TRBV5-5|NA|TRBJ2-6
CASRSYSGANVLTF
TGTGCCAGCAGGTCTTACTCTGGGGCCAACGTCCTGACTTTC
>NA|12|TRBV10-3|once|TRBJ1-4
CAISRDTEKLFF
TGTGCCATCAGCCGGGACACCGAAAAACTGTTTTTT
>TRBD2|16|TRBV24-1|NA|TRBJ2-1
CATSDPTGGRNYEQFF
TGTGCCACCAGTGACCCCACTGGCGGGAGGAACTATGAGCAGTTCTTC
>TRBD2|15|TRBV12-5|NA|TRBJ2-1
CASGLGLAGQNEQFF
TGTGCTAGTGGTTTGGGACTAGCGGGGCAGAATGAGCAGTTCTTC
>TRBD1|17|TRBV19|NA|TRBJ1-5
CASSIDGQGSSNQPQHF
TGTGCCAGTAGTATAGATGGACAGGGATCGAGCAATCAGCCCCAGCATTTT
>NA|15|TRBV27|many|TRBJ2-7
CASSLSPGAKYEQYF
TGTGCCAGCAGTTTATCTCCCGGAGCTAAATACGAGCAGTACTTC
>NA|13|TRBV5-1|NA|TRBJ1-6
CASSLVGNSPLHF
TGCGCCAGCAGCTTGGTTGGGAATTCACCCCTCCACTTT
>NA|15|TRBV12-3/TRBV12-4|many|TRBJ2-4
CASRTDRLPLNIQYF
TGTGCCAGCAGGACCGACAGACTACCTTTAAACATTCAGTACTTC
>TRBD2|16|TRBV3-1|NA|TRBJ2-1
CASSHSSGSTGNEQFF
TGTGCCAGCAGCCACTCAAGCGGGAGTACCGGCAATGAGCAGTTCTTC
>NA|17|TRBV24-1|many|TRBJ2-1
CATSDPLPSSSYNEQFF
TGTGCCACCAGTGACCCACTTCCGTCGAGCTCCTACAATGAGCAGTTCTTC
>NA|11|TRBV19|few|TRBJ1-2
CASSKDRGYTF
TGTGCCAGTAGTAAAGACAGAGGCTACACCTTC
>TRBD1|16|TRBV7-2|many|TRBJ2-7
CASSFRGGRTNYEQYF
TGTGCCAGCAGCTTTAGAGGGGGCAGGACGAATTACGAGCAGTACTTC
>NA|13|TRBV11-2|many|TRBJ2-1
CASSSQGSDEQFF
TGTGCCAGCAGCTCCCAGGGGTCGGATGAGCAGTTCTTC
>NA|14|TRBV24-1|NA|TRBJ2-5
CATSDRTSQETQYF
TGTGCCACCAGTGACAGAACCTCCCAAGAGACCCAGTACTTC
>TRBD2|15|TRBV15|few|TRBJ2-7
CATSSRLAGGYEQYF
TGTGCCACCAGCAGTCGACTAGCGGGAGGTTACGAGCAGTACTTC
>NA|11|TRBV5-8|many|TRBJ1-2
CASSLVAGYTF
TGTGCCAGCAGCTTGGTCGCTGGCTACACCTTC
>NA|15|TRBV5-1|NA|TRBJ2-5
CASSSLAREQETQYF
TGCGCCAGCAGTTCCCTAGCGAGGGAGCAAGAGACCCAGTACTTC
>NA|13|TRBV29-1|NA|TRBJ1-1
CSVGSGGVTEAFF
TGCAGCGTTGGGTCCGGGGGCGTCACTGAAGCTTTCTTT
>NA|18|TRBV7-9|NA|TRBJ1-4
CASSLGRRGLITNEKLFF
TGTGCCAGCAGCTTAGGGCGGAGGGGGTTGATTACTAATGAAAAACTGTTTTTT
>TRBD1|16|TRBV25-1|NA|TRBJ1-2
CASSGEFGTGPYGYTF
TGTGCCAGCAGTGGGGAGTTCGGGACAGGTCCCTATGGCTACACCTTC